The rows below give T cell receptor beta chains drawn from one sample of a study of T-cell memory formation after mild COVID-19. TCRdb re-called the 5' RACE reads with MiXCR, one entry per CDR3 protein. The repertoire has tens of thousands of distinct CDR3 sequences, roughly 25% of them found once; the top ten carry roughly two fifths. Sequenced sample: PBMCs or a T cell subset sorted from them (not recorded which). The receptors stem from a man aged 18 to 30 who had mild COVID-19 (a few samples of this study predate the infection). Cell type and time point are not known. Each CDR3 is given with its conserved first and last residue. D genes are given only for firm matches. The size field is filled for only some rows; it gives once, few, many or a size class.

v_call	clone_size	d_call	j_call	cdr3_nt	cdr3_aa
TRBV6-5	.	.	TRBJ2-4	TGTGCCAGCAGACCCATCGGCCAGGGCACCAAAAACATTCAGTACTTC	CASRPIGQGTKNIQYF
TRBV6-6	.	.	TRBJ1-1	TGTGCCAGCAGCCGCCTATCAGGGGATACTGAAGCTTTCTTT	CASSRLSGDTEAFF
TRBV6-4	.	.	TRBJ2-4	TGTGCCAGCAGTGACCCAGAGATAGGCGTAGCGCTAGCCAAAAACAGTCAGTACTTC	CASSDPEIGVALAKNSQYF
TRBV7-2	.	.	TRBJ2-1	TGTGCCAGCAGCTCCCCCTACAATGAGCAGTTCTTC	CASSSPYNEQFF
TRBV29-1	few	.	TRBJ2-2	TGCAGCGGAGGACGGTCGAACACCGGGGAGCTGTTTTTT	CSGGRSNTGELFF
TRBV5-1	many	.	TRBJ2-3	TGCGCCAGCAGCTTGGAGGGGCAAAGCGCAGATACGCAGTATTTT	CASSLEGQSADTQYF
TRBV12-3/TRBV12-4	few	.	TRBJ2-1	TGTGCCAGCAGTCCCCGGGGGAGGGGACACTCCAATGAGCAGTTCTTC	CASSPRGRGHSNEQFF
TRBV6-5	.	.	TRBJ1-2	TGTGCCAGCAGTCACGAAGCAGGATTCTATGGCTACACCTTC	CASSHEAGFYGYTF
TRBV6-2/TRBV6-3	.	.	TRBJ1-5	TGTGCCAGCAGTTTGACAGGCTCTGGGTATCAGCCCCAGCATTTT	CASSLTGSGYQPQHF
TRBV2	.	.	TRBJ2-2	TGTGCCGGTCGTGAAGAGGGAACGGTGAACACCGGGGAGCTGTTTTTT	CAGREEGTVNTGELFF
TRBV2	.	.	TRBJ1-5	TGTGCCAGCAGTGAAGGGGGAGGTTTTGATCAGCCCCAGCATTTT	CASSEGGGFDQPQHF
TRBV7-2	.	.	TRBJ2-7	TGTGCCAGCAGCTTAATCCAGGGGTTGGCTCGCGAGCAGTACTTC	CASSLIQGLAREQYF
TRBV2	.	TRBD1	TRBJ1-1	TGTGCCAGTGACAGGGAGGGTCACACTGAAGCTTTCTTT	CASDREGHTEAFF
TRBV4-3	few	TRBD2	TRBJ2-5	TGCGCCAGCAGCCAAGATACTGTGGAAAGCGGGGGCCAAGAGACCCAGTACTTC	CASSQDTVESGGQETQYF
TRBV7-9	.	.	TRBJ2-6	TGTGCCAGCAGCGAAGTGAGCTCTGGGGCCAACGTCCTGACTTTC	CASSEVSSGANVLTF
TRBV4-2	many	.	TRBJ2-3	TGTGCCAGCAGCCAAGAGGGTAGCCCAGATACGCAGTATTTT	CASSQEGSPDTQYF
TRBV28	.	.	TRBJ2-3	TGTGCCAGCACCTTTCACCCGGGGCAGGGGATCACAGATACGCAGTATTTT	CASTFHPGQGITDTQYF
TRBV7-9	.	.	TRBJ2-2	TGTGCCAGCCGTGGGGAGAACACCGGGGAGCTGTTTTTT	CASRGENTGELFF
TRBV25-1	few	.	TRBJ2-2	TGTGCCAGCCTCACCTGGGGCACCGGGGAGCTGTTTTTT	CASLTWGTGELFF
TRBV5-5	.	TRBD2	TRBJ2-2	TGTGCCAGCAGCATACTAGCGGGGGGGCCTAGGGAGCTGTTTTTT	CASSILAGGPRELFF
TRBV24-1	few	.	TRBJ1-1	TGTGCCTCCACCACAGAAAATATGAACACTGAAGCTTTCTTT	CASTTENMNTEAFF
TRBV11-2	.	TRBD2	TRBJ2-3	TGTGCCAGCAGCCGTGGGACTAGCGGGGGGACAGATACGCAGTATTTT	CASSRGTSGGTDTQYF
TRBV5-4	.	.	TRBJ2-5	TGTGCCAGCAGCTTCCTCGGACGATGGGCAGAGACCCAGTACTTC	CASSFLGRWAETQYF
TRBV7-9	.	TRBD1	TRBJ1-2	TGTGCCAGCAGCCCGGCGAGGGACAGGGCGGCTAACTATGGCTACACCTTC	CASSPARDRAANYGYTF
TRBV11-2	many	.	TRBJ2-1	TGTGCCAGCAGCCTAGGCGGGGTCCCGAATGAGCAGTTCTTC	CASSLGGVPNEQFF
TRBV29-1	.	.	TRBJ2-7	TGCAGCGTTGAAGGGGGCCCAGGCGAGCAGTACTTC	CSVEGGPGEQYF
TRBV7-9	few	TRBD2	TRBJ2-3	TGTGCCAGCAGCTCCATTGGACTAGCGGGGGGCACAGATACGCAGTATTTT	CASSSIGLAGGTDTQYF
TRBV5-1	.	TRBD2	TRBJ2-2	TGCGCCAGCTGGGTCGGACTAGCGGCGAACACCGGGGAGCTGTTTTTT	CASWVGLAANTGELFF
TRBV29-1	.	TRBD2	TRBJ2-3	TGCAGCGCCCGGACTAGCGGGGGCGACCTACCAACCTATACGCAGTATTTT	CSARTSGGDLPTYTQYF
TRBV7-2	.	.	TRBJ2-5	TGTGCCAGCAGCTTTGCCGGGGCGCTGAGAGAGACCCAGTACTTC	CASSFAGALRETQYF
TRBV29-1	.	.	TRBJ2-3	TGCAGCGATACCTCAGGGGTTGGGTACGGAGATACGCAGTATTTT	CSDTSGVGYGDTQYF
TRBV27	.	.	TRBJ2-7	TGTGCCAGCAGCCATAGGGGGTCAGGTAACGAGCAGTACTTC	CASSHRGSGNEQYF
TRBV10-3	.	.	TRBJ1-2	TGTGCCATCAGTGAGTCGATGGGGGGAGGCTACACCTTC	CAISESMGGGYTF
TRBV7-2	once	.	TRBJ2-3	TGTGCCAGCAGCTTGATAACCTTGGATACGCAGTATTTT	CASSLITLDTQYF
TRBV4-1	.	.	TRBJ1-6	TGCGCCAGCAGCCAAGAAGCGGACAGCTCCTATAATTCACCCCTCCACTTT	CASSQEADSSYNSPLHF
TRBV11-3	.	.	TRBJ2-7	TGTGCCAGCAGCTTAGGCACAGGGCCCTCCTACGAGCAGTACTTC	CASSLGTGPSYEQYF
TRBV5-1	few	TRBD1	TRBJ2-2	TGCGCCAGCAGCACGCTTACCCAGGGGGCATACACCGGGGAGCTGTTTTTT	CASSTLTQGAYTGELFF
TRBV4-1	.	.	TRBJ1-1	TGCGCCAGCAGCCAAGTTTTGGCGAACACTGAAGCTTTCTTT	CASSQVLANTEAFF
TRBV9	.	.	TRBJ2-3	TGTGCCAGCAGCGCGTCGTTCCCGGGGGGCACAGATACGCAGTATTTT	CASSASFPGGTDTQYF
TRBV4-3	few	TRBD2	TRBJ2-1	TGCGCCAGCAGCCTTGGACTAGAGAGCAATGAGCAGTTCTTC	CASSLGLESNEQFF